Each of the 24 T cell receptor beta chains below was sequenced from the same sample in a study of cytomegalovirus exposure and HLA in healthy donors. The PCR ran on 60 Vbeta and 13 Jbeta primers. Sequencing used immunoSEQ multiplex PCR; TCRdb keeps in-frame clones, though not all of them. The table includes about 190,000 clones, roughly four fifths detected once. Sequenced: PBMCs. The receptors originated from a woman in her twenties or thirties in good health and CMV-seropositive.

The gene calls are TRBV27 and TRBJ1-2, with a tentative D call TRBD1 (6 bases). The CDR3 spans 13 residues. V lost 5 bases, J lost 8 bases, and 15 bases lay in between. Germline V gene data show CDR1 as MNHEY and CDR2 as SMNVEV (reference sequence). CDR3 loop: CASSPHRVGGYTF. The CDR3 bases are TGTGCCAGCAGTCCCCACAGGGTTGGAGGCTACACCTTC.

This clone was detected a few times. The chain links TRBV9 to TRBJ1-1; 9 positions match TRBD1. Germline loops: CDR1 SGDLS, CDR2 YYNGEE. J gave up 10 bases and V 3 bases, and 7 bases lay outside the gene matches. This CDR3 region has 13 residues. The CDR3 sequence: CASSARDRARAFF. For the CDR3, the DNA is TGTGCCAGCAGCGCGCGGGACAGGGCTCGAGCTTTCTTT. The full variable domain, with the rest looked up from reference TRBV9 and TRBJ1-1, is DSGVTQTPKHLITATGQRVTLRCSPRSGDLSVYWYQQSLDQGLQFLIQYYNGEERAKGNILERFSAQQFPDLHSELNLSSLELGDSALYFCASSARDRARAFFGQGTRLTVV.

The chain joins TRBV2 to TRBJ2-3; no clear D gene. The CDR3 runs to 15 residues. Germline V gene lookup returns CDR1 SNHLY and CDR2 FYNNEI. Deletions cut 8 bases from V and 3 bases from J, with 18 bases between. CDR3 in DNA: TGTGCCAGCCTACAAACCCGAGCGACGACAGATACGCAGTATTTT. It translates to CASLQTRATTDTQYF.

The J gene is TRBJ2-1, the V gene TRBV11-3; no clear D gene. The CDR3 totals 15 residues. Trimming removed 1 base from V and 6 bases from J, with 13 bases in between. The germline gives CDR1 SGHNT, CDR2 YENEEA. The CDR3 reads CASSLVASQSNEQFF. In DNA form, the CDR3 reads TGTGCCAGCAGCTTAGTGGCTAGTCAATCCAATGAGCAGTTCTTC.

The genes are TRBV28 and TRBJ1-5, with no clear D. Germline-derived CDR1 and CDR2 are MDHEN and SYDVKM. The ends were cut back, 7 bases at V and 3 bases at J, with 7 bases in the middle. The CDR3 is 12 amino acids. CDR3 bases: TGTGCCAGCATCGGGAACAATCAGCCCCAGCATTTT. This gives the protein CASIGNNQPQHF.

This chain links TRBV5-8 with TRBJ1-3; D ambiguous. This CDR3 has 16 residues. Trimming took off 0 bases at V and 2 bases at J, with 12 bases between the two ends. The germline CDR1 and CDR2 sequences are SGHTS and YDEGEE. CDR3: CASSLGQTLAGNTIYF. DNA for the CDR3: TGTGCCAGCAGCTTGGGGCAGACCCTAGCTGGAAACACCATATATTTT.

This clone was detected once. The V call is TRBV5-1, the J call TRBJ1-3; a possible D gene is TRBD1 (5 bases). This CDR3 has 14 amino acids. Germline loops: CDR1 SGHRS, CDR2 YFSETQ. Trimming stripped 5 bases from V and 4 bases from J, with 13 bases between. The CDR3 spells CASREGTGGNTIYF. The CDR3 region has the DNA TGCGCCAGCAGGGAGGGGACGGGAGGAAACACCATATATTTT.

This chain connects TRBV2 to TRBJ1-1; 11 bases fit TRBD1. There are 19 residues in the CDR3. Germline V lookup: CDR1 SNHLY, CDR2 FYNNEI. The J segment lost 6 bases and the V segment lost 6 bases, leaving 21 bases of the junction unmatched. The chain's CDR3 is CASSSSGNRTGGVWAEAFF. CDR3 in DNA: TGTGCCAGCAGCTCCTCTGGAAATCGGACAGGGGGCGTGTGGGCTGAAGCTTTCTTT.

As DNA, the CDR3 is TGTGCCAGCAGGAGACAGGAGAACTCCTACAATGAGCAGTTCTTC. It specifies CASRRQENSYNEQFF. The chain couples TRBV6-6 to TRBJ2-1; perhaps TRBD1 as D (6 bases). V lost 6 bases and J lost 0, with 12 bases in between. Germline V gene lookup returns CDR1 MNHNY and CDR2 SVGAGI (reference sequence). The CDR3 is made up of 15 amino acids.

V and J are TRBV11-2 and TRBJ2-7; 14 bases match TRBD2. Germline CDR1 reads SGHAT; CDR2 reads FQNNGV. This CDR3 comprises 15 residues. J was trimmed by 4 bases and V by 4 bases; bases with no gene match: 3. CDR3 residues: CASSWGLAGEYEQYF. The CDR3 coding sequence is TGTGCCAGCAGCTGGGGACTAGCGGGGGAGTACGAGCAGTACTTC.

This chain links TRBV6-1 with TRBJ2-7, with 15 bases fitting TRBD2. Unmatched junction bases numbered 9, after V lost 2 bases and J lost 4 bases. CDR3 length: 18 amino acids. The germline CDR1 and CDR2 sequences are MNHNS and SASEGT. Here the CDR3 reads CASSERGLAGGYRYEQYF. CDR3 bases: TGTGCCAGCAGTGAAAGGGGACTAGCGGGAGGATACAGATACGAGCAGTACTTC.

This sequence joins TRBV15 and TRBJ2-5; TRBD1 matches 8 bases. The CDR3 is 18 residues long. The V gene's germline CDR1 is LNHNV and CDR2 YYDKDF (reference sequence). V lost 0 bases, J lost 1 base, and 10 bases stayed unmatched. The CDR3 DNA reads TGTGCCACCAGCAGAGATCTAGGGGCAGGGGGCCGCCAAGAGACCCAGTACTTC. Translating gives CATSRDLGAGGRQETQYF.

The rearrangement joins TRBV10-3 to TRBJ2-7; 13 positions match TRBD2. Germline trimming cut 0 bases from V and 4 bases from J; bases unmatched to any gene: 6. The CDR3 covers 17 residues. Germline loops: CDR1 ENHRY, CDR2 SYGVKD. The CDR3 here is CAISESRTSGGAYEQYF. In nucleotides, the CDR3 is TGTGCCATCAGTGAGTCCCGAACTAGCGGGGGGGCGTACGAGCAGTACTTC.

The chain is built from TRBV2 and TRBJ2-2; 8 positions agree with TRBD2. CDR1 and CDR2 from the germline V gene are SNHLY and FYNNEI. The CDR3 is 15 residues long. V lost 2 bases to trimming and J lost 1 base; unmatched junction nucleotides: 0. The CDR3 region has the DNA TGTGCCAGCAGTGAAACTAGCGGGAACACCGGGGAGCTGTTTTTT. Its protein is CASSETSGNTGELFF.

The chain employs TRBV27 and TRBJ2-5; D is uncertain. Trimming pared 8 bases from V and 0 bases from J, leaving 10 bases between. This CDR3 comprises 13 residues. Germline CDR1 and CDR2: MNHEY and SMNVEV (reference sequence). The CDR3 coding sequence is TGTGCCAGCCGGATCAGGAACCAAGAGACCCAGTACTTC. Protein: CASRIRNQETQYF.

The V gene is TRBV15, the J gene TRBJ2-7, with 7 bases fitting TRBD2. Germline V gene sequence: CDR1 LNHNV, CDR2 YYDKDF (reference sequence). This CDR3 spans 15 amino acids. Unmatched junction bases numbered 5, after V lost 0 bases and J lost 3 bases. The CDR3 coding sequence is TGTGCCACCAGCAGAGAGAGGGACTACCTCTACGAGCAGTACTTC. This codes for CATSRERDYLYEQYF.

The V gene is TRBV5-4, the J gene TRBJ1-2, with a possible D match to TRBD1 (6 bases). This CDR3 has 15 amino acids. From germline, CDR1 is SGHNT and CDR2 YYREEE (reference sequence). Trimming took 3 bases from V and 4 from J, leaving 16 bases between them. In nucleotides, the CDR3 is TGTGCCAGCAGCTCCTCGAGGGGGTATGGCTATGGCTACACCTTC. This sequence encodes CASSSSRGYGYGYTF.

CDR3 amino acids: CASSFQWDTNEKLFF. CDR3 nucleotide sequence: TGTGCCAGCAGCTTCCAGTGGGACACAAATGAAAAACTGTTTTTT. J is TRBJ1-4 and V is TRBV7-2; maybe TRBD1 (6 bases). Germline-derived CDR1 and CDR2 are SGHTA and FQGNSA. CDR3 length equals 15 residues. V was shortened by 3 bases and J by 5 bases, with 13 bases between the two germline ends. The entire variable domain, with the rest obtained from reference TRBV7-2 and TRBJ1-4, is as follows: GAGVSQSPSNKVTEKGKDVELRCDPISGHTALYWYRQSLGQGLEFLIYFQGNSAPDKSGLPSDRFSAERTGGSVSTLTIQRTQQEDSAVYLCASSFQWDTNEKLFFGSGTQLSVL.

The count of this clone is one. The chain uses TRBV27 and TRBJ2-7; no clear D gene. V was clipped by 0 bases and J by 0 bases, with 9 bases between them. The CDR3 contains 15 residues. Germline values: CDR1 MNHEY, CDR2 SMNVEV (reference sequence). DNA for the CDR3: TGTGCCAGCAGTTTATCGATCCAGGACTCCTACGAGCAGTACTTC. Encoded protein: CASSLSIQDSYEQYF.

This sequence joins TRBV19 and TRBJ1-1; D unclear. The CDR3 consists of 15 residues. Germline V gene lookup returns CDR1 LNHDA and CDR2 SQIVND (reference sequence). V lost 1 base to trimming and J lost 0 bases, with 9 bases between them. In DNA form, the CDR3 reads TGTGCCAGTAGTATAGGCGCAACCGTGAACACTGAAGCTTTCTTT. This encodes CASSIGATVNTEAFF.

The V call is TRBV6-1, the J call TRBJ2-7; 9 nucleotides line up with TRBD1. J lost 2 bases, V lost 8 bases, and 7 bases had no gene match. Germline CDR1 is MNHNS and CDR2 is SASEGT. The CDR3 extends over 14 amino acids. The CDR3 loop is CASAGQGSAYEQYF. CDR3 bases: TGTGCCAGCGCAGGACAGGGGAGCGCCTACGAGCAGTACTTC.

The chain couples TRBV7-8 to TRBJ2-1; TRBD2 might be the D (7 bases). The germline V and J ends were trimmed by 0 bases and 4 bases, with 16 bases remaining between them. This CDR3 is built from 17 residues. Per the germline V gene, CDR1 is SGHVS and CDR2 is FQNEAQ. The CDR3 here is CASSLARGGGLYNEQFF. The CDR3 nucleotides read TGTGCCAGCAGCTTAGCCCGAGGGGGGGGGCTTTACAATGAGCAGTTCTTC.

The rearrangement links TRBV7-2 to TRBJ1-5, with a possible D match to TRBD1 (6 bases). With 5 bases removed from V and 2 bases from J, the gap between germline ends came to 7 bases. Germline values: CDR1 SGHTA, CDR2 FQGNSA. The CDR3 contains 13 residues. CDR3 DNA sequence: TGTGCCAGCAGCAGGACAGGCAATCAGCCCCAGCATTTT. Its protein product is CASSRTGNQPQHF.

V is TRBV30 and J is TRBJ2-1; 8 bases agree with TRBD2. V shed 0 bases and J 4 bases; nucleotides not matched to a gene: 2. Germline CDR1 and CDR2: GTSNPN and SVGIG (reference sequence). The CDR3 contains 14 residues. In DNA form, the CDR3 reads TGTGCCTGGAGTGTACTAGCGGTTTACAATGAGCAGTTCTTC. Protein product: CAWSVLAVYNEQFF.